This T cell receptor beta chain is from a study of CD8+ T cells in alopecia areata. It was cDNA, reverse transcribed from extracted RNA, that served as the sequencing template. TCRdb's copy holds only in-frame clones and misses some; the assay was immunoSEQ multiplex PCR. The repertoire holds about 150,000 clones, with under 60% as singletons. Per the germline V gene, CDR1 is SGHTA and CDR2 is FQGNSA. Deletions cut 5 bases from V and 7 bases from J, with 23 bases between. This CDR3 has 17 amino acids. This TCR derives from a human donor with alopecia areata. The rearrangement links TRBV7-2 to TRBJ2-2; D might be TRBD2 (7 bases). The sample consisted of CD4+ T cells sorted from blood, taken at week 0. The CDR3 DNA sequence: TGTGCCAGCAGCCCCAGGGTGTGGGGGGGCCTCGGCGGGGAGCTGTTTTTT. As protein: CASSPRVWGGLGGELFF.